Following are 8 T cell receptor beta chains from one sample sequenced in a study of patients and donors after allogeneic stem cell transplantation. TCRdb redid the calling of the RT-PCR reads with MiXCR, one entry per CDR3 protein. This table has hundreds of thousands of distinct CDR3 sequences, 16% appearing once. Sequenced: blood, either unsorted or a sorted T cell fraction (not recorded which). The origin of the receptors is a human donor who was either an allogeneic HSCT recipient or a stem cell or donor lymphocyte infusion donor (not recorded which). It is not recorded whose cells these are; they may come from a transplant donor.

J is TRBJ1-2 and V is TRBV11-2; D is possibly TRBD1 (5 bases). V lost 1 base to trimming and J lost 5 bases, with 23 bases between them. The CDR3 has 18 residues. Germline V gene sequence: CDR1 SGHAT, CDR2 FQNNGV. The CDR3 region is CASSLGGLFRGPLYGYTF. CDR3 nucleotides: TGTGCCAGCAGCTTAGGGGGGTTATTCAGAGGGCCCCTATATGGCTACACCTTC.

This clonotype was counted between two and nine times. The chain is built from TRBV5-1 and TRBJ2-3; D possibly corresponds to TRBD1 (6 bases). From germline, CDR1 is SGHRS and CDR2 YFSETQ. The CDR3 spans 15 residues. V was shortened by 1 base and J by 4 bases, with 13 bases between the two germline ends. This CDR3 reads CASSLPQGAPDTQYF. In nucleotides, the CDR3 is TGCGCCAGCAGCTTGCCACAGGGAGCACCAGATACGCAGTATTTT.

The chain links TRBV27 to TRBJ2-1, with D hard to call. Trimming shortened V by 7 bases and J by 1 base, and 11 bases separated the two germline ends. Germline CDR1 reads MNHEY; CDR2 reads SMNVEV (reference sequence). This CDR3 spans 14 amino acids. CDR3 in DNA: TGTGCCAGCACCCCGGTCCAGTCCTACAATGAGCAGTTCTTC. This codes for CASTPVQSYNEQFF.

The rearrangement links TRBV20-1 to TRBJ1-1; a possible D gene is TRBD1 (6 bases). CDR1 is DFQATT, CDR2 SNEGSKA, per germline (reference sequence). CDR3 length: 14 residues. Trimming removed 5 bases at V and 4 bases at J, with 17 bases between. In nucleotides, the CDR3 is TGCAGTGCTCAATACAGGGCGGCGAGCACTGAAGCTTTCTTT. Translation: CSAQYRAASTEAFF.

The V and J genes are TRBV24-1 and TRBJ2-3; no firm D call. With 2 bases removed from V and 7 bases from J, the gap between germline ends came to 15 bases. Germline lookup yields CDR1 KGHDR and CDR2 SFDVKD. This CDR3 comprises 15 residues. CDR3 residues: CATSDYRSQGHTQYF. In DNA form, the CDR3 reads TGTGCCACCAGTGATTACCGCTCCCAAGGACATACGCAGTATTTT.

CDR3 in amino acids: CASSSPGLVQETQYF. The CDR3 nucleotides read TGTGCCAGCAGTTCGCCGGGACTAGTTCAAGAGACCCAGTACTTC. The rearrangement joins TRBV11-1 to TRBJ2-5; 8 bases match TRBD2. The CDR3 consists of 15 residues. J lost 2 bases, V lost 6 bases, and 8 bases had no gene match. Germline values: CDR1 SGHAT, CDR2 FQDESV (reference sequence).

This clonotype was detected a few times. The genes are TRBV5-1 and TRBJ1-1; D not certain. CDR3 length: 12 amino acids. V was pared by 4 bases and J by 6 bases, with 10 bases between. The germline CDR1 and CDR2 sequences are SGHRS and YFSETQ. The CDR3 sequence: CASSGLGAEAFF. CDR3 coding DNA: TGCGCCAGCAGCGGCTTGGGAGCTGAAGCTTTCTTT.

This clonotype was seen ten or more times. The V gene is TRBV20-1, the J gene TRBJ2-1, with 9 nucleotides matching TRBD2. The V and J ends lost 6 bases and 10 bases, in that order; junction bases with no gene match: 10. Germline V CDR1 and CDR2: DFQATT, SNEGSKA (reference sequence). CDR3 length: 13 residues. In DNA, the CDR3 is TGCAGTGCCCTTAGCGGGGGTTCTTGGGAGCAGTTCTTC. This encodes CSALSGGSWEQFF.